The 18 T cell receptor beta chains below all came from one sample that was sequenced in a study of OX40 agonist ivuxolimab in advanced cancers. Profiling relied on immunoSEQ multiplex PCR, and the TCRdb table lists in-frame clones only, not all of them. The sample lists 15,000 to 20,000 clones, roughly four fifths occurring once. The specimen comprised CD4+ or CD8+ T cells sorted from blood, sampled in a trial of the OX40 agonist ivuxolimab. The receptors shown here come from an adult with an advanced solid tumor such as melanoma, head and neck, liver or kidney cancer.

This rearrangement joins TRBV7-6 to TRBJ2-5; D remains ambiguous. CDR1 and CDR2 from the germline V gene are SGHVS and FNYEAQ. Trimming removed 5 bases at V and 0 bases at J, with 13 bases between. The CDR3 has 15 residues. The CDR3 protein is CASSLVLGYQETQYF. The DNA of the CDR3 is TGTGCCAGCAGCCTCGTCCTAGGCTACCAAGAGACCCAGTACTTC.

The chain employs TRBV7-8 and TRBJ2-5; D gene ambiguous. Deletions cut 1 base from V and 5 bases from J, with 8 bases between. The CDR3 totals 13 residues. Germline assignment: CDR1 SGHVS and CDR2 FQNEAQ. The CDR3: CASSLEHGETQYF. DNA of the CDR3: TGTGCCAGCAGCTTAGAACATGGGGAGACCCAGTACTTC.

The V and J genes are TRBV11-3 and TRBJ2-7; no firm D call. V was pared by 2 bases and J by 0 bases, with 8 bases between. The CDR3 is 14 residues long. Germline CDR1 reads SGHNT; CDR2 reads YENEEA. The chain's CDR3 is CASSLNLVSYEQYF. CDR3 bases: TGTGCCAGCAGCTTAAATTTGGTCTCCTACGAGCAGTACTTC.

This clone was observed a single time. The rearrangement uses TRBV28 and TRBJ1-2; D possibly corresponds to TRBD1 (5 bases). Looked up from germline, CDR1 is MDHEN and CDR2 is SYDVKM. Trimming pared 2 bases from V and 8 bases from J, leaving 21 bases between. The CDR3 is 16 residues long. The chain's CDR3 is CASSLKGRVKNGGYTF. The DNA of the CDR3 is TGTGCCAGCAGTTTAAAAGGCAGGGTGAAAAACGGAGGCTACACCTTC.

The gene calls are TRBV7-9 and TRBJ2-7, with 11 bases that match TRBD2. This CDR3 is built from 14 residues. Trimming cost V 3 bases and J 6 bases; bases outside gene matches: 4. CDR1 and CDR2 from the germline V gene are SEHNR and FQNEAQ (reference sequence). The CDR3 DNA follows: TGTGCCAGCAGCTTCGTGACTAGCGGGATCGAGCAGTACTTC. This codes for CASSFVTSGIEQYF.

This clone is a singleton in its sample. This chain joins TRBV7-6 and TRBJ2-3; TRBD2 aligns across 8 bases. Germline CDR1 is SGHVS and CDR2 is FNYEAQ. Trimming at V came to 5 bases and at J to 4 bases, leaving 11 bases not matched to a gene. The CDR3 contains 16 residues. The CDR3 region has the DNA TGTGCCAGCAGCCCATTGAGCGGGAGCCGGGCAGATACGCAGTATTTT. Protein: CASSPLSGSRADTQYF.

In this sample, this clone turned up a few times. The chain uses TRBV28 and TRBJ2-3; D ambiguous. The CDR3 length is 14 residues. Germline loops: CDR1 MDHEN, CDR2 SYDVKM. Trimming took off 2 bases at V and 3 bases at J, with 9 bases between the two ends. CDR3 in DNA: TGTGCCAGCAGTTTAGTGTACGGTACAGATACGCAGTATTTT. Encoded protein: CASSLVYGTDTQYF.

The chain is built from TRBV11-2 and TRBJ2-2, with D perhaps matching TRBD1 (7 bases). The CDR3 runs 15 residues. Germline loops: CDR1 SGHAT, CDR2 FQNNGV. Trimming shortened V by 1 base and J by 10 bases, and 16 bases separated the two germline ends. CDR3 region: CASSLVGGTEAELFF. DNA for the CDR3: TGTGCCAGCAGCTTAGTTGGCGGGACAGAGGCGGAGCTGTTTTTT. Filled out from reference TRBV11-2 and TRBJ2-2, the complete variable domain reads EAGVAQSPRYKIIEKRQSVAFWCNPISGHATLYWYQQILGQGPKLLIQFQNNGVVDDSQLPKDRFSAERLKGVDSTLKIQPAKLEDSAVYLCASSLVGGTEAELFFGEGSRLTVL.

The rearrangement uses TRBV6-5 and TRBJ1-6; 11 bases match TRBD1. Germline V gene sequence: CDR1 MNHEY, CDR2 SVGAGI. V shed 6 bases and J 9 bases; nucleotides not matched to a gene: 7. The CDR3 totals 15 residues. The DNA for the CDR3 is TGTGCCAGCAGACCTCAAGGGACAGGGGGTTCACCCCTCCACTTT. Its protein is CASRPQGTGGSPLHF.

This clone is labeled as medium-sized. This chain connects TRBV9 to TRBJ2-1; D unresolved. The germline CDR1 and CDR2 sequences are SGDLS and YYNGEE. With 2 bases removed from V and 6 bases from J, the gap between germline ends came to 12 bases. This CDR3 is 14 amino acids long. The CDR3 DNA sequence: TGTGCCAGCAGCGTTGTACTAACCACCAATGAGCAGTTCTTC. Translation: CASSVVLTTNEQFF.

The gene calls are TRBV7-6 and TRBJ2-7; 9 nucleotides match TRBD2. V gave up 3 bases and J gave up 8 bases; unmatched junction bases: 8. The CDR3 spans 14 residues. Per the germline V gene, CDR1 is SGHVS and CDR2 is FNYEAQ. CDR3 DNA: TGTGCCAGCAGCTTGGCGGGAGGGCAAAAAAAGCAGTACTTC. Amino acid sequence: CASSLAGGQKKQYF. Variable domain in full (rest from reference TRBV7-6 and TRBJ2-7): GAGVSQSPRYKVTKRGQDVALRCDPISGHVSLYWYRQALGQGPEFLTYFNYEAQQDKSGLPNDRFSAERPEGSISTLTIQRTEQRDSAMYRCASSLAGGQKKQYFGPGTRLTVT.

The chain carries TRBV11-2 and TRBJ2-4, with D hard to call. The CDR3 has 15 residues. The germline gives CDR1 SGHAT, CDR2 FQNNGV. V was clipped by 0 bases and J by 0 bases, with 6 bases between them. In DNA form, the CDR3 reads TGTGCCAGCAGCTTAGACAACCAAGCCAAAAACATTCAGTACTTC. Translating it yields CASSLDNQAKNIQYF.

The V call is TRBV10-1, the J call TRBJ1-1, with a tentative D call TRBD1 (6 bases). Germline V gene data show CDR1 as WNHNN and CDR2 as SYGVQD (reference sequence). This CDR3 is 12 amino acids long. The CDR3 spells CNKGGKYTEAFF. DNA of the CDR3: TGCAACAAGGGGGGGAAATACACTGAAGCTTTCTTT.

This sequence joins TRBV7-6 and TRBJ2-2; D possibly corresponds to TRBD2 (5 bases). CDR1 is SGHVS, CDR2 FNYEAQ, per germline. V shed 2 bases and J shed 5 bases, with 9 bases lying between them. CDR3 size: 14 residues. Here the CDR3 DNA reads TGTGCCAGCAGCTTATTGTCGGGGACCGGGGAGCTGTTTTTT. Its protein product is CASSLLSGTGELFF. The whole variable domain, remainder taken from reference TRBV7-6 and TRBJ2-2, is GAGVSQSPRYKVTKRGQDVALRCDPISGHVSLYWYRQALGQGPEFLTYFNYEAQQDKSGLPNDRFSAERPEGSISTLTIQRTEQRDSAMYRCASSLLSGTGELFFGEGSRLTVL.

The chain employs TRBV2 and TRBJ1-1, with 9 bases matching TRBD1. Germline lookup yields CDR1 SNHLY and CDR2 FYNNEI. V lost 3 bases and J lost 1; bases outside the gene matches: 0. The CDR3 is made up of 14 amino acids. The CDR3 DNA sequence: TGTGCCAGCAGTGAGGGACAGGGGAACACTGAAGCTTTCTTT. Translating gives CASSEGQGNTEAFF.

The gene calls are TRBV2 and TRBJ2-7, with D possibly TRBD1 on 5 matching bases. CDR1 is SNHLY and CDR2 is FYNNEI in the germline V gene. The V gene lost 10 bases and the J gene lost 1 base, with 11 bases spanning the gap. The CDR3 runs 12 residues. The chain's CDR3 is CAIQDVSYEQYF. CDR3 DNA: TGTGCCATACAGGACGTTTCCTACGAGCAGTACTTC.

The chain is built from TRBV14 and TRBJ2-5; TRBD2 aligns across 7 bases. This CDR3 comprises 14 residues. Trimming removed 4 bases from V and 4 bases from J; junction bases left unmatched: 6. The germline CDR1 and CDR2 sequences are SGHDN and FVKESK. CDR3 DNA: TGTGCCAGCAGCCTCGCAGCGGGACTAGAGACCCAGTACTTC. Translation gives CASSLAAGLETQYF.

The rearrangement links TRBV7-9 to TRBJ2-7; D ambiguous. The germline CDR1 and CDR2 sequences are SEHNR and FQNEAQ (reference sequence). The CDR3 contains 14 residues. V was trimmed by 1 base and J by 3 bases, leaving 10 bases between them. This chain's CDR3 is CASSLGDGYYEQYF. Written as DNA, the CDR3 is TGTGCCAGCAGCTTAGGTGACGGCTACTACGAGCAGTACTTC.